These T cell receptor beta chains were read from a single sample in a study of Graves' ophthalmopathy and Graves' hyperthyroidism. From the multiplex PCR reads, TCRdb called clonotypes with MiXCR, one entry per CDR3 protein. Here the sample spans about 740,000 distinct CDR3 sequences, roughly 40% being singletons. Input material: peripheral blood. The receptors stem from an adult man with Graves' ophthalmopathy. Each CDR3 is given with its conserved first and last residue. A D gene is named only where the DNA matches it firmly. Not all rows give a size; the values are once, few, many and, for expanded clones, a class.

TRBJ1-2 | TRBV29-1 | NA | many | TGCAGCGCAGGGGAGGCCGCCGGATATGGCTACACCTTC | CSAGEAAGYGYTF
TRBJ2-7 | TRBV10-3 | TRBD1 | NA | TGTGTCATCAGTTCCGCAGACAGGGGGCACGAGCAGTACTTC | CVISSADRGHEQYF
TRBJ1-5 | TRBV20-1 | NA | NA | TGCAGTGCTTTGGGGGGCAGGGTGAGTGCACAGCCCCAGCATTTT | CSALGGRVSAQPQHF
TRBJ1-4 | TRBV7-6 | NA | many | TGTGCCAGCAGCTTAGATATCCAGGGTGTAAAACTGTTTTTT | CASSLDIQGVKLFF
TRBJ1-5 | TRBV15 | NA | many | TGTGCCACCAGCAGGACATGGGGGGGCGATCAGCCCCAGCATTTT | CATSRTWGGDQPQHF
TRBJ2-5 | TRBV11-2 | NA | few | TGTGCCAGCACCCAGATTCCGCGGGACCAAGAGACCCAGTACTTC | CASTQIPRDQETQYF
TRBJ1-3 | TRBV29-1 | NA | NA | TGCAGCGTTGAAGATGTCCGCTATGGCTACACCATATATTTT | CSVEDVRYGYTIYF
TRBJ2-2 | TRBV7-9 | NA | NA | TGTGCCAGCAGCTCCCTCGCCGGGGAGCTGTTTTTT | CASSSLAGELFF
TRBJ2-7 | TRBV25-1 | TRBD1 | NA | TGTGCCAGCAGCTTAAACAGGGGCCCGGGACGACATTCTTACGAGCAGTACTTC | CASSLNRGPGRHSYEQYF
TRBJ2-7 | TRBV4-2 | TRBD1 | NA | TGTGCCAGCAGCCAAGATCAGTCAGGGGGTTACGAGCAGTACTTC | CASSQDQSGGYEQYF
TRBJ2-2 | TRBV29-1 | TRBD1 | NA | TGCAGCGCGAGAGAAGGGGGCGCTTCGAACACCGGGGAGCTGTTTTTT | CSAREGGASNTGELFF
TRBJ1-3 | TRBV9 | NA | many | TGTGCCAGCAGCGGACGGGACCACGAATTT | CASSGRDHEF
TRBJ1-5 | TRBV10-3 | NA | NA | TGTGCCACCAAAGAGTCAGGGCAAAATCAGCCCCAGCATTTT | CATKESGQNQPQHF
TRBJ1-1 | TRBV4-1 | TRBD1 | few | TGCGCCAGCAGCCAGACAGGGGAGACTGAAGCTTTCTTT | CASSQTGETEAFF
TRBJ2-3 | TRBV24-1 | NA | NA | TGTGCCACCAGTGCTAACAGACTAACAGATACGCAGTATTTT | CATSANRLTDTQYF
TRBJ2-6 | TRBV20-1 | NA | few | TGCAGCCGACAGAGCTCTGGGGCCAACGTCCTGACTTTC | CSRQSSGANVLTF
TRBJ1-2 | TRBV20-1 | TRBD1 | many | TGCAGTGCTACAACTCAGGGGGCTGGCTACACCTTC | CSATTQGAGYTF